This T cell receptor beta chain was recovered during a study of cytomegalovirus exposure and HLA in healthy donors. 60 Vbeta and 13 Jbeta primers were used in PCR. The protocol was immunoSEQ multiplex PCR, while the TCRdb copy is restricted to in-frame clones and leaves out a portion. This table holds 120,000 to 150,000 clones, about three quarters found once. CDR1 and CDR2 (germline): SGHTA, FQGTGA. V was pared by 5 bases and J by 6 bases, with 14 bases between. CDR3 length: 13 amino acids. V usage is TRBV7-3 and J usage is TRBJ2-7; D is possibly TRBD1 (7 bases). The sample comprised PBMCs. The TCR comes from a woman in her twenties or thirties in good health and CMV-seronegative. The chain's CDR3 is CASSLGQGGEQYF. In nucleotides, the CDR3 is TGTGCCAGCAGCCTAGGGCAGGGGGGCGAGCAGTACTTC.